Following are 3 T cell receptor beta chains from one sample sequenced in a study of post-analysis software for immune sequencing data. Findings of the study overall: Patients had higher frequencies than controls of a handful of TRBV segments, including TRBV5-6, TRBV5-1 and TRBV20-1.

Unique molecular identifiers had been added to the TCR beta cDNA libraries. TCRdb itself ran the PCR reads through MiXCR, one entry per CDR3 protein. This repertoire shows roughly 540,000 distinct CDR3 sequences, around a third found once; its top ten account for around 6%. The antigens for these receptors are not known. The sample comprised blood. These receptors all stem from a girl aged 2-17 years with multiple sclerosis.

The CDR3 DNA sequence: TGTGCCACCAGCTGGGGTGGGGCGGATAACTATGGCTACACCTTC. Protein product: CATSWGGADNYGYTF. The rearrangement joins TRBV15 to TRBJ1-2, with a tentative D call TRBD1 (5 bases). The V gene lost 5 bases and the J gene lost 1 base, with 14 bases spanning the gap. In germline, CDR1 is LNHNV, CDR2 YYDKDF (reference sequence). The CDR3 covers 15 residues.

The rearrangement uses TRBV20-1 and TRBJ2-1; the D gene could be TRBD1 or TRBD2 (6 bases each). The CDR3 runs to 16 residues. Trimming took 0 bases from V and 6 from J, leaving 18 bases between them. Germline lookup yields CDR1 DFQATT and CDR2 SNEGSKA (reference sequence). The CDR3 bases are TGCAGTGCTAGAGATGCGAGGGGGGTGGTGTTCAATGAGCAGTTCTTC. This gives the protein CSARDARGVVFNEQFF.

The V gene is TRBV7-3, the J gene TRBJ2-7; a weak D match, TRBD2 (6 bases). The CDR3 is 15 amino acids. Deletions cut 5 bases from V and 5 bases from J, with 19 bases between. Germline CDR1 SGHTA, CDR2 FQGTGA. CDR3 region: CASSPNPGVWNEQYF. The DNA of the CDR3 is TGTGCCAGCAGCCCGAACCCGGGGGTGTGGAACGAGCAGTACTTC.